The rows below give T cell receptor beta chains drawn from one sample of a study of long-term antiretroviral therapy in people with HIV. Only in-frame clones appear in the TCRdb table, and some are missing; sequencing was by immunoSEQ multiplex PCR. This sample has some 30,000 clones, with 97% found just once. The sample was unsorted PBMCs, taken 7.6 years after starting antiretroviral therapy. Receptors originate from a man aged 30-40 years with HIV. The CDR3 runs from the conserved cysteine through the conserved F or W. Fields, in order: clone size, J gene, V gene, CDR3 protein. For some rows the clone size is stated as once, few or many, or as a class when expanded; others skip it.

abundance: -
j_gene: TRBJ2-5
v_gene: TRBV4-3
CDR3aa: CASSQVGSQETQYF

abundance: -
j_gene: TRBJ1-2
v_gene: TRBV27
CDR3aa: CASSPLQGAEIYGYTF

abundance: -
j_gene: TRBJ1-3
v_gene: TRBV11-2
CDR3aa: CASSLSPGDYGNTIYF

abundance: -
j_gene: TRBJ1-2
v_gene: TRBV6-5
CDR3aa: CASSDWVQVNGYTF

abundance: -
j_gene: TRBJ2-7
v_gene: TRBV27
CDR3aa: CASSPQAGPYEQYF

abundance: -
j_gene: TRBJ1-2
v_gene: TRBV11-2
CDR3aa: CASRGQGYGYTF

abundance: once
j_gene: TRBJ2-7
v_gene: TRBV6-5
CDR3aa: CASSYTGLAAYEQYF

abundance: -
j_gene: TRBJ2-2
v_gene: TRBV19
CDR3aa: CASTGTGTNTGELFF

abundance: -
j_gene: TRBJ2-1
v_gene: TRBV7-9
CDR3aa: CASSTNSGYEQFF

abundance: -
j_gene: TRBJ2-7
v_gene: TRBV5-5
CDR3aa: CASSLLQDVHEQYF

abundance: once
j_gene: TRBJ2-1
v_gene: TRBV14
CDR3aa: CASSQGAGGEQFF

abundance: -
j_gene: TRBJ2-5
v_gene: TRBV25-1
CDR3aa: CASSDLTGSGETQYF

abundance: once
j_gene: TRBJ1-3
v_gene: TRBV5-1
CDR3aa: CASSLGSGAGNTIYF

abundance: -
j_gene: TRBJ2-3
v_gene: TRBV5-4
CDR3aa: CASSWAREVADTQYF

abundance: -
j_gene: TRBJ2-7
v_gene: TRBV6-1
CDR3aa: CASGQVRSSEEQYF

abundance: -
j_gene: TRBJ2-1
v_gene: TRBV13
CDR3aa: CASSLGGAGSYNEQFF

abundance: -
j_gene: TRBJ1-2
v_gene: TRBV6-5
CDR3aa: CASGRDTPFGGYTF

abundance: -
j_gene: TRBJ1-2
v_gene: TRBV14
CDR3aa: CASSQAPGSDYGYTF

abundance: -
j_gene: TRBJ1-5
v_gene: TRBV18
CDR3aa: CASSPFVGDINQPQHF

abundance: -
j_gene: TRBJ2-2
v_gene: TRBV19
CDR3aa: CASSPGLAGGGYTGELFF

abundance: -
j_gene: TRBJ1-5
v_gene: TRBV10-3
CDR3aa: CAISERQGSNQPQHF

abundance: -
j_gene: TRBJ2-2
v_gene: TRBV18
CDR3aa: CASSPLARISGELFF

abundance: -
j_gene: TRBJ1-2
v_gene: TRBV19
CDR3aa: CASSIGRGDYGYTF

abundance: once
j_gene: TRBJ2-7
v_gene: TRBV5-6
CDR3aa: CASSLAGPEGSYEQYF

abundance: -
j_gene: TRBJ2-6
v_gene: TRBV7-9
CDR3aa: CASSRPGGANVLTF

abundance: -
j_gene: TRBJ1-6
v_gene: TRBV6-6
CDR3aa: CASRGYYNSPLHF

abundance: -
j_gene: TRBJ1-2
v_gene: TRBV6-5
CDR3aa: CASSYSTIHGYTF

abundance: -
j_gene: TRBJ2-5
v_gene: TRBV4-2
CDR3aa: CASSQNARGETQYF

abundance: -
j_gene: TRBJ2-7
v_gene: TRBV4-2
CDR3aa: CASSRDRGEYEQYF

abundance: -
j_gene: TRBJ2-3
v_gene: TRBV5-1
CDR3aa: CASSLGGLAASTDTQYF

abundance: -
j_gene: TRBJ1-1
v_gene: TRBV6-1
CDR3aa: CASSLGQLNTEAFF

abundance: -
j_gene: TRBJ2-3
v_gene: TRBV27
CDR3aa: CASSSGLGTDTQYF

abundance: -
j_gene: TRBJ1-5
v_gene: TRBV6-5
CDR3aa: CASARGLMSNQPQHF

abundance: -
j_gene: TRBJ2-3
v_gene: TRBV28
CDR3aa: CATSGGPDTQYF

abundance: -
j_gene: TRBJ2-7
v_gene: TRBV13
CDR3aa: CASSPRERAHEQYF

abundance: once
j_gene: TRBJ1-5
v_gene: TRBV7-8
CDR3aa: CASSLEQGSNQPQHF

abundance: -
j_gene: TRBJ2-3
v_gene: TRBV19
CDR3aa: CASKTSGTLDTQYF

abundance: -
j_gene: TRBJ1-5
v_gene: TRBV12-5
CDR3aa: CASGLVLNSRLSQPQHF

abundance: -
j_gene: TRBJ1-3
v_gene: TRBV7-2
CDR3aa: CASSPRVSGNTIYF

abundance: -
j_gene: TRBJ2-7
v_gene: TRBV19
CDR3aa: CASSITGQDSYEQYF

abundance: -
j_gene: TRBJ1-5
v_gene: TRBV21-1
CDR3aa: CASSPRRGNQPQHF

abundance: -
j_gene: TRBJ2-7
v_gene: TRBV19
CDR3aa: CASSIGLAGVYEQYF

abundance: -
j_gene: TRBJ2-7
v_gene: TRBV6-5
CDR3aa: CASSYLAGGGYEQYF

abundance: -
j_gene: TRBJ2-7
v_gene: TRBV7-9
CDR3aa: CASSSSRDSYYEQYF

abundance: -
j_gene: TRBJ1-1
v_gene: TRBV13
CDR3aa: CASSPPRNTEAFF

abundance: -
j_gene: TRBJ2-2
v_gene: TRBV4-1
CDR3aa: CASSHPDRGGPGELFF

abundance: -
j_gene: TRBJ2-2
v_gene: TRBV19
CDR3aa: CASSITSNTGELFF

abundance: -
j_gene: TRBJ1-2
v_gene: TRBV4-3
CDR3aa: CASSQGYQGGYTF

abundance: -
j_gene: TRBJ2-6
v_gene: TRBV4-2
CDR3aa: CASSLDRGEPGANVLTF

abundance: -
j_gene: TRBJ2-5
v_gene: TRBV7-6
CDR3aa: CASSSRGGGPRTQYF

abundance: -
j_gene: TRBJ2-6
v_gene: TRBV6-1
CDR3aa: CASATPGANVLTF